This is a list of T cell receptor beta chains from one sample in a study of OX40 agonist ivuxolimab in advanced cancers. Profiling relied on immunoSEQ multiplex PCR, and the TCRdb table lists in-frame clones only, not all of them. There are roughly 53,000 clones in the sample; almost 85% occur only once, and around 4.3% lies in the top ten. The starting material was CD4+ or CD8+ T cells sorted from blood, obtained in a trial of the OX40 agonist ivuxolimab. The receptors stem from an adult with an advanced solid tumor such as melanoma, head and neck, liver or kidney cancer. Each CDR3 is given with its conserved first and last residue. D genes are given only for firm matches. Clone size is not always given. Where it is, it says once, few, many or a class for expanded clones.

V: TRBV11-2
D: NA
J: TRBJ2-1
size: few
CDR3: CASSLAMAGFYNEQFF
DNA: TGTGCCAGCAGCTTAGCGATGGCGGGGTTCTACAATGAGCAGTTCTTC

V: TRBV5-1
D: TRBD2
J: TRBJ2-2
size: NA
CDR3: CASSFRTSGTATGELFF
DNA: TGCGCCAGCAGCTTTAGGACTAGCGGGACGGCCACCGGGGAGCTGTTTTTT

V: TRBV7-2
D: NA
J: TRBJ1-5
size: NA
CDR3: CASSLERDQPQHF
DNA: TGTGCCAGCAGCCTCGAGCGGGATCAGCCCCAGCATTTT

V: TRBV7-8
D: TRBD2
J: TRBJ2-7
size: NA
CDR3: CASSELTTSGTVEQYF
DNA: TGTGCCAGCAGCGAGCTTACGACTAGCGGGACTGTAGAGCAGTACTTC

V: TRBV10-1
D: NA
J: TRBJ2-1
size: NA
CDR3: CASSGLNEQFF
DNA: TGCGCCAGCAGTGGTTTAAATGAGCAGTTCTTC

V: TRBV4-1
D: NA
J: TRBJ1-5
size: NA
CDR3: CASSQGRDQPQHF
DNA: TGCGCCAGCAGCCAAGGCCGGGACCAGCCCCAGCATTTT

V: TRBV27
D: TRBD2
J: TRBJ2-3
size: NA
CDR3: CASRTASGSGFTQYF
DNA: TGTGCCAGCAGAACTGCTAGCGGGAGTGGCTTTACGCAGTATTTT

V: TRBV5-1
D: TRBD1
J: TRBJ1-4
size: NA
CDR3: CASSWDLTGGREKLFF
DNA: TGCGCCAGCAGCTGGGATTTGACAGGGGGCAGGGAAAAACTGTTTTTT

V: TRBV4-2
D: TRBD2
J: TRBJ2-7
size: NA
CDR3: CASSRTMGLAGGGAEQYF
DNA: TGTGCCAGCAGCCGGACCATGGGGCTAGCGGGAGGCGGGGCCGAGCAGTACTTC

V: TRBV6-5
D: TRBD1
J: TRBJ1-5
size: NA
CDR3: CASSRTGGRQPQHF
DNA: TGTGCCAGCAGTCGGACAGGCGGGCGTCAGCCCCAGCATTTT

V: TRBV7-8
D: NA
J: TRBJ2-1
size: NA
CDR3: CASSLRSERAALFF
DNA: TGTGCCAGCAGCTTAAGGTCTGAGCGAGCCGCGCTGTTCTTC

V: TRBV7-2
D: TRBD2
J: TRBJ2-7
size: few
CDR3: CASSLTSGSYEQYF
DNA: TGTGCCAGCAGCTTAACTAGCGGATCCTACGAGCAGTACTTC

V: TRBV5-4
D: TRBD2
J: TRBJ2-1
size: NA
CDR3: CASSLDAGGSNEQFF
DNA: TGTGCCAGCAGCTTGGACGCGGGAGGGTCCAATGAGCAGTTCTTC

V: TRBV2
D: TRBD2
J: TRBJ2-7
size: NA
CDR3: CASSGGRGYEQYF
DNA: TGTGCCAGTAGCGGCGGGAGAGGGTACGAGCAGTACTTC

V: TRBV6-1
D: NA
J: TRBJ1-4
size: NA
CDR3: CASSESWSGGSGATNEKLFF
DNA: TGTGCCAGCAGTGAATCATGGTCCGGGGGCTCAGGGGCAACTAATGAAAAACTGTTTTTT

V: TRBV29-1
D: NA
J: TRBJ2-1
size: NA
CDR3: CSVDPGGEQFF
DNA: TGCAGCGTTGATCCGGGCGGTGAGCAGTTCTTC

V: TRBV6-6
D: NA
J: TRBJ1-2
size: few
CDR3: CASSFGGDGYTF
DNA: TGTGCCAGCAGTTTCGGAGGGGATGGCTACACCTTC

V: TRBV11-2
D: NA
J: TRBJ1-1
size: NA
CDR3: CASSFGRDTEAFF
DNA: TGTGCCAGCAGCTTCGGCAGAGACACTGAAGCTTTCTTT

V: TRBV18
D: TRBD2
J: TRBJ2-1
size: NA
CDR3: CACRGVREGPSSYNEQFF
DNA: TGTGCCTGCAGGGGCGTGCGGGAGGGTCCTAGCTCCTACAATGAGCAGTTCTTC

V: TRBV15
D: NA
J: TRBJ2-5
size: NA
CDR3: CATSRDPGLRETQYF
DNA: TGTGCCACCAGCAGAGATCCGGGGCTGCGAGAGACCCAGTACTTC

V: TRBV5-1
D: TRBD1
J: TRBJ2-5
size: NA
CDR3: CASSLGDRAYQETQYF
DNA: TGCGCCAGCAGCTTGGGGGACAGGGCCTACCAAGAGACCCAGTACTTC

V: TRBV7-8
D: TRBD2
J: TRBJ2-1
size: few
CDR3: CASSLFRTSLGEQFF
DNA: TGTGCCAGCAGCTTATTTAGGACTAGTTTGGGTGAGCAGTTCTTC

V: TRBV5-4
D: TRBD2
J: TRBJ2-1
size: NA
CDR3: CASSLSGGSRDEQFF
DNA: TGTGCCAGCAGCTTGTCGGGCGGGAGTCGGGATGAGCAGTTCTTC

V: TRBV7-6
D: NA
J: TRBJ2-7
size: NA
CDR3: CASSWGGYESSYEQYF
DNA: TGTGCCAGCAGCTGGGGTGGCTATGAGAGCTCCTACGAGCAGTACTTC

V: TRBV28
D: NA
J: TRBJ1-5
size: NA
CDR3: CASWGLIQPQHF
DNA: TGTGCCAGCTGGGGGTTGATTCAGCCCCAGCATTTT

V: TRBV30
D: NA
J: TRBJ1-2
size: medium-sized
CDR3: CAWRWFCGNYGYTF
DNA: TGTGCCTGGAGGTGGTTCTGCGGGAACTATGGCTACACCTTC

V: TRBV2
D: TRBD1
J: TRBJ2-4
size: NA
CDR3: CASSGSTGDIGIQYF
DNA: TGTGCCAGCAGTGGTTCGACAGGGGATATCGGCATTCAGTACTTC

V: TRBV4-2
D: TRBD1
J: TRBJ2-3
size: NA
CDR3: CASSQGTGDPTDTQYF
DNA: TGTGCCAGCAGCCAAGGTACAGGGGACCCCACAGATACGCAGTATTTT

V: TRBV20-1
D: NA
J: TRBJ2-5
size: NA
CDR3: CSASERETQYF
DNA: TGCAGTGCTAGTGAGAGAGAGACCCAGTACTTC

V: TRBV9
D: TRBD2
J: TRBJ2-1
size: NA
CDR3: CASSVDPRGTSGRGGNEQFF
DNA: TGTGCCAGCAGCGTTGACCCCCGGGGGACTAGCGGGAGAGGAGGCAATGAGCAGTTCTTC

V: TRBV2
D: NA
J: TRBJ2-7
size: few
CDR3: CASSEILGEQYF
DNA: TGTGCCAGCAGCGAAATCCTCGGCGAGCAGTACTTC

V: TRBV18
D: TRBD1
J: TRBJ1-1
size: once
CDR3: CASSPGQGRHTEAFF
DNA: TGTGCCAGCTCACCGGGACAGGGGAGGCACACTGAAGCTTTCTTT

V: TRBV27
D: NA
J: TRBJ1-1
size: NA
CDR3: CASSPNGGSGRGAFF
DNA: TGTGCCAGCAGTCCCAACGGCGGCAGTGGGAGGGGAGCTTTCTTT

V: TRBV27
D: TRBD2
J: TRBJ2-2
size: NA
CDR3: CASSLSGGSFGELFF
DNA: TGTGCCAGCAGTTTATCGGGAGGGAGTTTCGGGGAGCTGTTTTTT

V: TRBV5-1
D: TRBD1
J: TRBJ1-2
size: NA
CDR3: CASSPRQGDPYGYTF
DNA: TGCGCCAGCAGCCCCAGACAGGGGGACCCCTATGGCTACACCTTC

V: TRBV19
D: NA
J: TRBJ1-1
size: once
CDR3: CASSIGGGTEAFF
DNA: TGTGCCAGTAGTATTGGGGGGGGTACTGAAGCTTTCTTT

V: TRBV2
D: TRBD1
J: TRBJ1-1
size: few
CDR3: CASTPRAGGSQAFF
DNA: TGTGCCAGCACCCCCCGGGCAGGGGGGAGTCAAGCTTTCTTT